The 18 T cell receptor beta chains below all came from one sample that was sequenced in a study of CD8 T cells in Susac syndrome. Reverse transcription of roughly 0.45 to 1 ug RNA used random hexamers. Each CDR3 protein gets one entry after TCRdb re-called the immunoSEQ multiplex PCR reads with MiXCR. The sample gives just under 150,000 distinct CDR3 sequences, roughly 94% of which show up once; approximately 0.08% is in the top ten. The sample was CD4+ T cells from PBMCs. The source of these receptors is a human donor in good health.

V gene TRBV27 combines with J gene TRBJ2-7, with 7 bases matching TRBD1. Unmatched junction bases numbered 11, after V lost 5 bases and J lost 1 base. CDR1 is MNHEY, CDR2 SMNVEV, per germline (reference sequence). The CDR3 runs 16 residues. CDR3 coding DNA: TGTGCCAGCAGTCCCCCCCGTTACAGGGGATCCTACGAGCAGTACTTC. Translating gives CASSPPRYRGSYEQYF.

This clonotype was recorded a few times. The CDR3 reads CASSFRREAPSYEQYF. The CDR3 DNA reads TGTGCCAGCAGTTTTAGGCGGGAGGCCCCCTCCTACGAGCAGTACTTC. The chain is built from TRBV12-3 or TRBV12-4 and TRBJ2-7; 8 positions match TRBD2. The CDR3 consists of 16 residues. The J segment lost 0 bases and the V segment lost 3 bases, leaving 7 bases of the junction unmatched.

The chain combines TRBV7-9 with TRBJ1-1; unclear D gene. The ends were cut back, 1 base at V and 8 bases at J, with 14 bases in the middle. The CDR3 totals 14 residues. Per germline, CDR1 SEHNR and CDR2 FQNEAQ (reference sequence). This chain's CDR3 is CASSLVKPELEAFF. CDR3 in DNA: TGTGCCAGCAGCTTAGTTAAACCAGAGCTAGAAGCTTTCTTT.

The V gene is TRBV5-1, the J gene TRBJ2-6, with D unclear. Trimming left V 3 bases short and J 0 bases short, with 10 bases between. Germline CDR1 is SGHRS and CDR2 is YFSETQ. This CDR3 has 16 amino acids. CDR3 DNA: TGCGCCAGCAGCTCCGACCGCAACTCTGGGGCCAACGTCCTGACTTTC. This encodes CASSSDRNSGANVLTF. Combining the CDR3 with reference TRBV5-1 and TRBJ2-6 gives the whole variable domain KAGVTQTPRYLIKTRGQQVTLSCSPISGHRSVSWYQQTPGQGLQFLFEYFSETQRNKGNFPGRFSGRQFSNSRSEMNVSTLELGDSALYLCASSSDRNSGANVLTFGAGSRLTVL.

The chain uses TRBV11-2 and TRBJ2-7; D is unclear. V lost 5 bases and J lost 4, with 12 bases in between. The CDR3 sequence is 13 residues long. Germline V CDR1 and CDR2: SGHAT, FQNNGV. DNA of the CDR3: TGTGCCAGCAGCCCATTCTTGGAGTACGAGCAGTACTTC. Translated, it gives CASSPFLEYEQYF.

The chain couples TRBV29-1 to TRBJ2-1, with 10 bases fitting TRBD1. The germline V gene encodes CDR1 SQVTM and CDR2 ANQGSEA. Unmatched junction bases numbered 11, after V lost 7 bases and J lost 5 bases. This CDR3 is 15 amino acids long. The CDR3 DNA reads as TGCAGCGGCATGCCGGGACAGGGGTTTAACAATGAGCAGTTCTTC. Protein product: CSGMPGQGFNNEQFF.

The chain couples TRBV27 to TRBJ1-4; D gene unclear. V was trimmed by 0 bases and J by 3 bases, leaving 5 bases between them. Germline V lookup: CDR1 MNHEY, CDR2 SMNVEV (reference sequence). The CDR3 spans 14 residues. The CDR3 DNA sequence: TGTGCCAGCAGTTTATCGTGGTCTAATGAAAAACTGTTTTTT. It is translated as CASSLSWSNEKLFF.

V and J are TRBV19 and TRBJ1-5; no clear D gene. Germline CDR1 is LNHDA and CDR2 is SQIVND (reference sequence). Between the trimmed V and J ends, which lost 6 bases and 7 bases, there was a span of 19 bases. This CDR3 has 15 residues. The CDR3 bases are TGTGCCAGTAGCCCCCTTGGCACTGGAATACAGCCCCAGCATTTT. Its translation is CASSPLGTGIQPQHF. Full variable domain (rest looked up from reference TRBV19 and TRBJ1-5): DGGITQSPKYLFRKEGQNVTLSCEQNLNHDAMYWYRQDPGQGLRLIYYSQIVNDFQKGDIAEGYSVSREKKESFPLTVTSAQKNPTAFYLCASSPLGTGIQPQHFGDGTRLSIL.

This clonotype was detected once. V and J are TRBV20-1 and TRBJ1-2, with no clear D. The CDR3 loop spans 11 amino acids. V was pared by 3 bases and J by 8 bases, with 10 bases between. The germline V gene encodes CDR1 DFQATT and CDR2 SNEGSKA (reference sequence). The CDR3 loop is CSASQLRGYTF. CDR3 bases: TGCAGTGCTAGCCAGCTGAGAGGCTACACCTTC.

V usage is TRBV18 and J usage is TRBJ1-1; 8 nucleotides agree with TRBD1. This CDR3 region has 14 residues. The V gene's germline CDR1 is KGHSH and CDR2 LQKENI. The trim removed 5 bases at V and 6 bases at J, leaving 8 bases unmatched. CDR3: CASSSLQGVAEAFF. In DNA, the CDR3 is TGTGCCAGCTCATCGCTACAGGGGGTGGCTGAAGCTTTCTTT.

The chain is built from TRBV19 and TRBJ2-7; 7 bases agree with TRBD1. Germline loops: CDR1 LNHDA, CDR2 SQIVND (reference sequence). The CDR3 contains 11 residues. Losses at the gene ends were 6 bases for V and 5 bases for J; bases not matched to a gene: 1. CDR3 coding DNA: TGTGCCAGTAGCACAGGGGACGAGCAGTACTTC. This codes for CASSTGDEQYF.

The V gene is TRBV20-1, the J gene TRBJ2-3; the D is unclear. The CDR3 has 12 residues. Per germline, CDR1 DFQATT and CDR2 SNEGSKA (reference sequence). V lost 5 bases to trimming and J lost 2 bases, with 8 bases between them. CDR3 amino acids: CSAATNTDTQYF. CDR3 sequence (DNA): TGCAGTGCTGCTACTAACACAGATACGCAGTATTTT.

The chain joins TRBV7-8 to TRBJ2-1; 8 bases match TRBD2. The CDR3 loop spans 15 amino acids. Germline assignment: CDR1 SGHVS and CDR2 FQNEAQ. J gave up 3 bases and V 5 bases, and 6 bases lay outside the gene matches. The CDR3 DNA sequence: TGTGCCAGCAGCCCGGGACTAGTTATCTACAATGAGCAGTTCTTC. Amino acids: CASSPGLVIYNEQFF. Full variable domain (rest looked up from reference TRBV7-8 and TRBJ2-1): GAGVSQSPRYKVAKRGQDVALRCDPISGHVSLFWYQQALGQGPEFLTYFQNEAQLDKSGLPSDRFFAERPEGSVSTLKIQRTQQEDSAVYLCASSPGLVIYNEQFFGPGTRLTVL.

This chain links TRBV3-1 with TRBJ1-1; a weak D match, TRBD1 (6 bases). The V gene lost 6 bases and the J gene lost 5 bases, with 16 bases spanning the gap. Per germline, CDR1 LGHDT and CDR2 YNNKEL (reference sequence). The CDR3 is 14 residues long. Written as DNA, the CDR3 is TGTGCCAGCAGGCACGGGGGGGGGCTGACTGAAGCTTTCTTT. This encodes CASRHGGGLTEAFF.

The chain employs TRBV14 and TRBJ2-5; 7 bases match TRBD1. This CDR3 spans 16 amino acids. Trimming removed 1 base from V and 5 bases from J; junction bases left unmatched: 10. Germline CDR1 reads SGHDN; CDR2 reads FVKESK. DNA of the CDR3: TGTGCCAGCAGCCAAGGAGCGCAGGGGGTTGGTGAGACCCAGTACTTC. Encoded protein: CASSQGAQGVGETQYF.

The chain combines TRBV28 with TRBJ1-5; 12 bases line up with TRBD1. Losses at the gene ends were 6 bases for V and 2 bases for J; bases not matched to a gene: 11. The V gene's germline CDR1 is MDHEN and CDR2 SYDVKM. The CDR3 totals 18 residues. DNA of the CDR3: TGTGCCAGCAGCTCGCCGGGACAGGGGGCGACCGGCAATCAGCCCCAGCATTTT. Residues: CASSSPGQGATGNQPQHF. The variable domain in full, completed from reference TRBV28 and TRBJ1-5, reads DVKVTQSSRYLVKRTGEKVFLECVQDMDHENMFWYRQDPGLGLRLIYFSYDVKMKEKGDIPEGYSVSREKKERFSLILESASTNQTSMYLCASSSPGQGATGNQPQHFGDGTRLSIL.

The gene calls are TRBV28 and TRBJ1-2, with D perhaps TRBD1 (6 bases). CDR1 is MDHEN, CDR2 SYDVKM, per germline. The V end was cut by 6 bases, the J end by 5 bases, with 13 bases between. The CDR3 spans 13 residues. CDR3 loop: CASRDIQGYGYTF. CDR3 nucleotide sequence: TGTGCCAGCAGGGACATACAGGGATATGGCTACACCTTC.

This chain uses TRBV29-1 with TRBJ2-6; D gene unclear. The CDR3 covers 12 residues. V lost 2 bases, J lost 1 base, and 0 bases lay in between. The germline gives CDR1 SQVTM, CDR2 ANQGSEA. The CDR3 loop reads CSVESGANVLTF. CDR3 DNA sequence: TGCAGCGTTGAATCTGGGGCCAACGTCCTGACTTTC.